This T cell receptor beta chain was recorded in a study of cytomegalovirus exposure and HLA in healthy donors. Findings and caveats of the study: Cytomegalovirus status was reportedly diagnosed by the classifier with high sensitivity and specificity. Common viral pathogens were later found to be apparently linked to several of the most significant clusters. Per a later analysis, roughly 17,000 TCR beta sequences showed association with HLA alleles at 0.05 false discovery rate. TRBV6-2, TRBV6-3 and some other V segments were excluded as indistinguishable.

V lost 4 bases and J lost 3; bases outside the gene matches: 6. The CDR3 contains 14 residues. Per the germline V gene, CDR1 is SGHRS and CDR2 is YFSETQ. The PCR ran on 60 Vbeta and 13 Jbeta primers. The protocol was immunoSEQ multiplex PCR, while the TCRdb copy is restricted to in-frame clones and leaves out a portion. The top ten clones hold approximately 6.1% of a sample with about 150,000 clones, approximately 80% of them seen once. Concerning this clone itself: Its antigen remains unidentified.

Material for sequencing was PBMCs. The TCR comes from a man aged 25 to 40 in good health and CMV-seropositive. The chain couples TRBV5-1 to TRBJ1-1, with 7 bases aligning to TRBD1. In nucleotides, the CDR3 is TGCGCCAGCAGCACGGGACAGTTCTACACTGAAGCTTTCTTT. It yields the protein CASSTGQFYTEAFF.